This T cell receptor (beta chain) appears in the sequencing data of a study of blood T cell repertoires in COVID-19 (dated by TCRdb to about 2020). Describing the broader study: Samples covering the acute and convalescent phases of COVID-19 were provided by collaborators in the United States, Italy and Spain. The prospective study material was composed of cDNA or gDNA derived from T cells, B-cell-depleted T cells, or PBMCs. The dataset comprised deeply sampled blood TCRbeta repertoires from subjects exposed to, actively infected with, or recovered from COVID-19. The repertoires were made available in a free public database intended to serve as a resource for research on the immune response to SARS-CoV-2. The samples were drawn from the first 160 participants of the ongoing ImmuneRACE study and from 950 to 1,500 subjects provided by 6 global collaborators. Nearly every sample came with metadata listing a de-identified subject ID, COVID-19 status, age in years and sex. Where available, HLA class I and class II types were obtained from metadata supplied by the sample provider rather than from assay-based typing.

General findings and caveats noted by the study authors: Clinical and demographic metadata were provided uncurated, with the amount varying by source and participant.

The germline V gene sets CDR1 to SGHTA and CDR2 to FQGNSA. Including the terminal cysteine and phenylalanine, the CDR3 comprises 14 residues. CDR3 DNA is the only sequence kept; it has 42 bases, read in frame from the first base. V loses 5 bases at its end and J loses 2 bases; junction bases beyond the gene matches: 3. Each collaborating institution followed its own protocols to collect whole blood in K2EDTA tubes. Collaborator samples were shipped for TCRbeta analysis as frozen whole blood, isolated PBMCs, or DNA extracted from either sample type. TCRbeta CDR3 regions were amplified from genomic DNA by means of the immunoSEQ Assay, a bias-controlled multiplex PCR. From the authors' description of their analysis: The number of nucleated cells in each sample was estimated by amplification of reference gene primers within the assay. To quantify the absolute abundance of each unique TCRbeta CDR3 rearrangement, sequence reads were collapsed and filtered. Productive Simpson clonality was computed per sample as the square root of Simpson's diversity index over productive rearrangements. In its TCRdb copy, this immuneACCESS table keeps in-frame sequences only and misses some clones. Where compared with another copy, unresolved V genes explain less than half of these, and the others have no known cause. The DNA gave D and trimming, while V, J and clone size come from that table. The sample table contains around 67,000 clones; only one count was recorded for about 90% of them. The ten largest clones add up to more than 1.5% of the sample.

Comments on this clone: The specificity of this receptor is unknown. Qualities for individual bases were not recorded, and no much larger clone is one base off.

The receptor was derived from a woman of 80 years or more with active or convalescent COVID-19. The rearranged segments are TRBV7-2 and TRBJ2-5; TRBD2 aligns with 9 central bases. The sample was peripheral blood. The CDR3 here reads CASSVGLAQETQYF. At the DNA level, the sequence is TGTGCCAGCAGCGTCGGACTAGCGCAAGAGACCCAGTACTTC.